These T cell receptor beta chains were read from a single sample in a study of T-cell reconstitution after alpha-beta-depleted transplantation in children. TCRdb recomputed calls from the PCR reads with MiXCR, one row per CDR3 protein. The table includes 600,000 to 800,000 distinct CDR3 sequences, over 10% detected once. The input for sequencing was PBMCs, taken before TCRalphabeta/CD19-depleted stem cell transplant. The receptors shown here come from a girl aged 2 to 9 with congenital amegakaryocytic thrombocytopenia, due to receive a stem cell transplant. The CDR3 runs from the conserved cysteine through the conserved F or W. The D gene is left open where the match is weak. Some rows mark clone size as missing; the rest say once, few, many or name a class of expanded clone.

>TRBV12-3/TRBV12-4|many|13|.|TRBJ2-2
CASLGLNTGELFF
TGTGCCAGCCTGGGACTTAACACCGGGGAGCTGTTTTTT
>TRBV5-1|many|16|.|TRBJ1-3
CASSLNTGVSGNTIYF
TGCGCCAGCAGCTTGAATACGGGGGTCTCTGGAAACACCATATATTTT
>TRBV5-5|many|14|.|TRBJ2-3
CASSRTTVTDTQYF
TGTGCCAGCAGCCGGACAACAGTCACAGATACGCAGTATTTT
>TRBV29-1|.|13|.|TRBJ2-1
CSVGPDGPNEQFF
TGCAGCGTTGGGCCGGACGGTCCCAATGAGCAGTTCTTC
>TRBV5-1|few|16|.|TRBJ2-5
CASSLAGEIGSETQYF
TGCGCCAGCAGCTTGGCCGGTGAAATAGGAAGTGAGACCCAGTACTTC
>TRBV15|few|17|.|TRBJ1-3
CATSRDPLGGRGNTIYF
TGTGCCACCAGCAGAGATCCCCTCGGAGGGAGGGGAAACACCATATATTTT
>TRBV20-1|many|14|.|TRBJ2-1
CSARDLRGANEQFF
TGCAGTGCTAGAGATCTACGGGGGGCCAATGAGCAGTTCTTC
>TRBV9|.|15|.|TRBJ2-1
CASSPRALPRDEQFF
TGTGCCAGCAGCCCCCGGGCTCTCCCCCGGGATGAGCAGTTCTTC
>TRBV5-1|many|17|TRBD2|TRBJ2-3
CASSLSSAGGITDTQYF
TGCGCCAGCAGCTTGAGCTCAGCGGGAGGAATAACAGATACGCAGTATTTT
>TRBV12-3/TRBV12-4|many|15|.|TRBJ1-5
CASSLRAAPGQPQHF
TGTGCCAGCAGTTTAAGGGCAGCCCCAGGGCAGCCCCAGCATTTT
>TRBV12-3/TRBV12-4|few|15|TRBD2|TRBJ2-1
CASLPAQTSGRGGFF
TGTGCCAGCCTTCCTGCTCAGACTAGCGGGAGAGGTGGGTTCTTC
>TRBV12-3/TRBV12-4|.|15|.|TRBJ1-2
CASTLHGAGNFGYTF
TGTGCCAGCACCCTACACGGGGCAGGGAACTTCGGCTACACCTTC
>TRBV3-1|few|15|TRBD2|TRBJ2-7
CASSQMSGRAHEQYF
TGTGCCAGCAGCCAAATGAGCGGGAGGGCCCACGAGCAGTACTTC
>TRBV5-5|few|15|.|TRBJ2-3
CASSNPPRGTDTQYF
TGTGCCAGCAGCAACCCTCCTAGGGGGACAGATACGCAGTATTTT
>TRBV15|.|13|TRBD1|TRBJ1-1
CATSTQGPTEAFF
TGTGCCACCAGCACACAGGGGCCCACTGAAGCTTTCTTT